The 31 T cell receptor beta chains below come from one sample, sequenced in a study of blood T cell repertoires in COVID-19. Repertoires were generated with immunoSEQ multiplex PCR, while TCRdb's copy carries only in-frame clones and drops some. This sample carries around 230,000 clones, over 75% of them seen once, and the ten largest clones take around 9%. Sequencing was done on a sample of PBMCs or T cells enriched from blood (not recorded which). All receptors derive from a man aged 35 to 55 who had recovered from COVID-19.

This chain links TRBV11-2 with TRBJ2-5; a weak D match, TRBD1 (6 bases). Germline values: CDR1 SGHAT, CDR2 FQNNGV. The CDR3 runs 16 residues. V was pared by 0 bases and J by 2 bases, with 13 bases between. CDR3 loop: CASSLDRGRGQETQYF. The DNA for the CDR3 is TGTGCCAGCAGCTTAGATCGGGGTAGGGGGCAAGAGACCCAGTACTTC. Full variable domain (outside the CDR3, taken from reference TRBV11-2 and TRBJ2-5): EAGVAQSPRYKIIEKRQSVAFWCNPISGHATLYWYQQILGQGPKLLIQFQNNGVVDDSQLPKDRFSAERLKGVDSTLKIQPAKLEDSAVYLCASSLDRGRGQETQYFGPGTRLLVL.

V is TRBV15 and J is TRBJ2-2; 7 positions match TRBD2. V was clipped by 5 bases and J by 6 bases; unmatched bases: 9. Looked up from germline, CDR1 is LNHNV and CDR2 is YYDKDF (reference sequence). The CDR3 sequence is 15 residues long. Here the CDR3 reads CATSLGIGRSGELFF. Written as DNA, the CDR3 is TGTGCCACCAGCCTCGGGATCGGGAGGTCCGGGGAGCTGTTTTTT.

The CDR3 spells CASSARGGASAEQYF. As DNA, the CDR3 is TGTGCCAGCAGCGCCCGCGGGGGGGCCTCTGCCGAGCAGTACTTC. V is TRBV3-1 (or the pseudogene TRBV3-2) and J is TRBJ2-7; 9 bases fit TRBD2. CDR3 length: 15 residues. The ends lost 5 bases at V and 6 bases at J; junction bases unmatched: 11. In germline, CDR1 is LGHDT, CDR2 YNNKEL (reference sequence).

This chain links TRBV7-3 with TRBJ2-5; unclear D gene. V was pared by 3 bases and J by 5 bases, with 10 bases between. The CDR3 spans 13 residues. Germline CDR1 and CDR2: SGHTA and FQGTGA. The CDR3 DNA is TGTGCCAGCAGCTTGGGCCAGGCGGAGACCCAGTACTTC. It translates to CASSLGQAETQYF.

The chain joins TRBV12-3 or TRBV12-4 to TRBJ1-1; D call uncertain. The CDR3 spans 13 residues. Between the trimmed V and J ends, which lost 0 bases and 10 bases, there was a span of 12 bases. CDR3 residues: CASSLARARTAFF. The CDR3 bases are TGTGCCAGCAGTTTAGCGCGGGCGAGGACAGCTTTCTTT.

The chain joins TRBV28 to TRBJ1-5; 10 positions match TRBD1. Germline V gene lookup returns CDR1 MDHEN and CDR2 SYDVKM. V lost 6 bases to trimming and J lost 0 bases; unmatched junction nucleotides: 17. The CDR3 loop spans 20 amino acids. This CDR3 reads CASSLQGTGVGAGSNQPQHF. The CDR3 coding sequence is TGTGCCAGCAGCCTCCAAGGGACAGGGGTAGGCGCAGGTAGCAATCAGCCCCAGCATTTT.

The chain has TRBV4-1 and TRBJ1-5; 7 nucleotides line up with TRBD1. V dropped 0 bases and J dropped 15; count of bases not matched to a gene: 11. Germline CDR1 reads MGHRA; CDR2 reads YSYEKL. CDR3 size: 14 residues. The CDR3 loop reads CASSQEVGQALGHF. For the CDR3, the DNA is TGCGCCAGCAGCCAAGAGGTAGGACAGGCCCTGGGGCATTTT.

The chain joins TRBV7-6 to TRBJ1-2; D gene ambiguous. V was shortened by 5 bases and J by 8 bases, with 18 bases between the two germline ends. The CDR3 sequence is 14 residues long. The V gene's germline CDR1 is SGHVS and CDR2 FNYEAQ. CDR3 nucleotides: TGTGCCAGCAGCCCCCAGGAGGGATCTTACGGCTACACCTTC. This encodes CASSPQEGSYGYTF.

This clone was counted a single time. The chain employs TRBV2 and TRBJ1-2, with a weak D call TRBD1 (6 bases). Per the germline V gene, CDR1 is SNHLY and CDR2 is FYNNEI. The CDR3 sequence is 13 residues long. V dropped 8 bases and J dropped 8 bases, with 18 bases sitting between them. The DNA for the CDR3 is TGTGCCAGCGCCCCACAGGGCACGAGGGGCTACACCTTC. Encoded protein: CASAPQGTRGYTF.

The J gene is TRBJ1-1, the V gene TRBV15; TRBD1 matches at 9 bases. Trimming took 0 bases from V and 2 from J; bases not matched to a gene: 1. The germline CDR1 and CDR2 sequences are LNHNV and YYDKDF (reference sequence). This CDR3 has 15 residues. The CDR3 DNA sequence: TGTGCCACCAGCAGAGATACAGGGGGCAACACTGAAGCTTTCTTT. It specifies CATSRDTGGNTEAFF.

The chain couples TRBV7-2 to TRBJ2-3; no reliable D call. Per the germline V gene, CDR1 is SGHTA and CDR2 is FQGNSA. This CDR3 comprises 12 residues. Trimming cost V 5 bases and J 2 bases, with 5 bases left between them. CDR3 nucleotides: TGTGCCAGCAGCCTGTACACAGATACGCAGTATTTT. The encoded protein is CASSLYTDTQYF.

The chain has TRBV5-1 and TRBJ2-3; a weak D match, TRBD2 (6 bases). The germline gives CDR1 SGHRS, CDR2 YFSETQ. V gave up 1 base and J gave up 3 bases, with 9 bases separating them. CDR3 length: 14 amino acids. This chain's CDR3 is CASSLRLVTDTQYF. In DNA, the CDR3 is TGCGCCAGCAGCTTGAGACTAGTGACAGATACGCAGTATTTT.

A few counts support this clone. V is TRBV29-1 and J is TRBJ1-5, with D hard to call. The CDR3 extends over 13 amino acids. CDR1 and CDR2 (germline): SQVTM, ANQGSEA. The germline V and J ends were trimmed by 4 bases and 5 bases, with 12 bases remaining between them. CDR3 in DNA: TGCAGCGTTGGGAGTCAATTGGATCAGCCCCAGCATTTT. Encoded protein: CSVGSQLDQPQHF.

This clone was counted between two and nine times. The CDR3 DNA sequence: TGCAGCGTAGCTGACTTCAACACCGGGGAGCTGTTTTTT. Protein sequence: CSVADFNTGELFF. This chain joins TRBV29-1 and TRBJ2-2; D is unclear. Germline loops: CDR1 SQVTM, CDR2 ANQGSEA. V lost 6 bases to trimming and J lost 2 bases, with 10 bases between them. The CDR3 is 13 amino acids.

J is TRBJ2-1 and V is TRBV2; 9 bases map to TRBD1. This CDR3 is 14 amino acids long. The V gene end was trimmed by 3 bases and the J gene end by 8 bases; junction bases not matched to a gene: 5. CDR1 is SNHLY, CDR2 FYNNEI, per germline. The CDR3 nucleotides are TGTGCCAGCAGTGAGAGACAGGGGGGGGATGAGCAGTTCTTC. This encodes CASSERQGGDEQFF.

The rearrangement links TRBV5-4 to TRBJ2-5, with TRBD2 matching 10 bases. The trim removed 0 bases at V and 2 bases at J, leaving 4 bases unmatched. Germline V gene sequence: CDR1 SGHNT, CDR2 YYREEE (reference sequence). The CDR3 consists of 16 residues. DNA for the CDR3: TGTGCCAGCAGCTTGGGGGCTAGCGGGAGACAAGAGACCCAGTACTTC. This translates into CASSLGASGRQETQYF.

This chain joins TRBV3-1 (or the pseudogene TRBV3-2) and TRBJ2-1; 16 bases fit TRBD2. Trimming removed 0 bases from V and 5 bases from J; junction bases left unmatched: 7. CDR1 is LGHDT and CDR2 is YNNKEL in the germline V gene (reference sequence). CDR3 length equals 19 residues. The CDR3 sequence is CASSQDRGLAGGRHNEQFF. CDR3 DNA sequence: TGTGCCAGCAGCCAAGATCGGGGACTAGCGGGAGGGCGACACAATGAGCAGTTCTTC.

The J gene is TRBJ2-6, the V gene TRBV24-1; 9 positions agree with TRBD1. This CDR3 region has 18 residues. Germline-derived CDR1 and CDR2 are KGHDR and SFDVKD. The ends lost 3 bases at V and 0 bases at J; junction bases unmatched: 5. In DNA form, the CDR3 reads TGTGCCACCAGTGATCCAGGGGACAGGGACTCTGGGGCCAACGTCCTGACTTTC. Translation gives CATSDPGDRDSGANVLTF.

The gene calls are TRBV18 and TRBJ1-2; weak D call: TRBD1 (5 bases). This CDR3 spans 15 amino acids. Trimming removed 0 bases at V and 2 bases at J, with 10 bases between. Germline loops: CDR1 KGHSH, CDR2 LQKENI. The CDR3 nucleotides are TGTGCCAGCTCACCACCGGGAGGGACCAACTATGGCTACACCTTC. Translated: CASSPPGGTNYGYTF. The full variable domain, rest sourced from reference TRBV18 and TRBJ1-2, is NAGVMQNPRHLVRRRGQEARLRCSPMKGHSHVYWYRQLPEEGLKFMVYLQKENIIDESGMPKERFSAEFPKEGPSILRIQQVVRGDSAAYFCASSPPGGTNYGYTFGSGTRLTVV.

This chain joins TRBV4-1 and TRBJ1-2; TRBD1 is a possible D gene (6 bases). In germline, CDR1 is MGHRA, CDR2 YSYEKL. CDR3 size: 15 residues. With 0 bases removed from V and 5 bases from J, the gap between germline ends came to 13 bases. CDR3 DNA: TGCGCCAGCAGCCAAGATCCATCAGGGGATTATGGCTACACCTTC. Translating it yields CASSQDPSGDYGYTF.

J is TRBJ2-7 and V is TRBV18; 7 bases agree with TRBD1. The CDR3 covers 14 residues. CDR1 KGHSH and CDR2 LQKENI come from the germline V gene. The V gene end was trimmed by 3 bases and the J gene end by 9 bases; junction bases not matched to a gene: 11. The CDR3 DNA follows: TGTGCCAGCTCACCCAGGGACAGTCCGAACGGGCAGTACTTC. The encoded protein is CASSPRDSPNGQYF.

This clone has a count of ten or more. This chain joins TRBV30 and TRBJ1-4; tentatively, D is TRBD1 (5 bases). Germline V gene sequence: CDR1 GTSNPN, CDR2 SVGIG (reference sequence). CDR3 length: 15 residues. V shed 3 bases and J shed 3 bases, with 14 bases lying between them. Here the CDR3 reads CAWSPEGRPNEKLFF. In DNA form, the CDR3 reads TGTGCCTGGAGCCCCGAGGGGAGGCCTAATGAAAAACTGTTTTTT. Combining the CDR3 with reference TRBV30 and TRBJ1-4 gives the whole variable domain SQTIHQWPATLVQPVGSPLSLECTVEGTSNPNLYWYRQAAGRGLQLLFYSVGIGQISSEVPQNLSASRPQDRQFILSSKKLLLSDSGFYLCAWSPEGRPNEKLFFGSGTQLSVL.

The chain has TRBV7-6 and TRBJ2-3, with 7 bases that match TRBD2. V trimming: 4 bases; J trimming: 2 bases; junction bases outside the gene matches: 6. The CDR3 covers 15 residues. Germline V lookup: CDR1 SGHVS, CDR2 FNYEAQ. The CDR3 DNA is TGTGCCAGCAGCTCATCTAGCGGACCCACAGATACGCAGTATTTT. This encodes CASSSSSGPTDTQYF.

The V gene is TRBV12-3 or TRBV12-4, the J gene TRBJ1-1, with D unresolved. Deletions cut 3 bases from V and 2 bases from J, with 7 bases between. CDR3 size: 13 residues. CDR3 in amino acids: CASSFYLNTEAFF. For the CDR3, the DNA is TGTGCCAGCAGTTTTTACTTAAACACTGAAGCTTTCTTT.

CDR3 loop: CASSQGTGVDQPQHF. The CDR3 nucleotides read TGTGCCAGCAGCCAAGGGACAGGGGTAGATCAGCCCCAGCATTTT. The chain uses TRBV7-9 and TRBJ1-5; TRBD1 agrees at 10 bases. CDR3 length: 15 amino acids. Germline CDR1 SEHNR, CDR2 FQNEAQ (reference sequence). V was pared by 5 bases and J by 5 bases, with 6 bases of the junction left unmatched.

This chain uses TRBV11-2 with TRBJ2-1; no firm D call. This CDR3 has 15 residues. Germline V gene data show CDR1 as SGHAT and CDR2 as FQNNGV. Trimming cost V 2 bases and J 4 bases, with 12 bases left between them. The CDR3 here is CASSLLRTTYNEQFF. Here the CDR3 DNA reads TGTGCCAGCAGCTTACTGCGAACCACTTACAATGAGCAGTTCTTC.

This clone was seen just once. This rearrangement joins TRBV12-3 or TRBV12-4 to TRBJ1-3; D is possibly TRBD1 (6 bases). The V end was cut by 4 bases, the J end by 10 bases, with 11 bases between. This CDR3 has 12 amino acids. CDR3 in amino acids: CASSSTGSTIYF. In DNA, the CDR3 is TGTGCCAGCAGTTCTACAGGGAGTACCATATATTTT.

The genes are TRBV5-1 and TRBJ2-1, with D perhaps TRBD1 (5 bases). Germline CDR1 is SGHRS and CDR2 is YFSETQ. The CDR3 contains 12 residues. Trimming pared 3 bases from V and 12 bases from J, leaving 13 bases between. The CDR3: CASSSMGQVQFF. The DNA for the CDR3 is TGCGCCAGCAGCTCAATGGGGCAGGTGCAGTTCTTC.

In this sample, this clone turned up a few times. The J gene is TRBJ2-1, the V gene TRBV6-5; perhaps TRBD1 as D (6 bases). The CDR3 totals 13 residues. Germline V lookup: CDR1 MNHEY, CDR2 SVGAGI. V gave up 2 bases and J gave up 7 bases, with 9 bases separating them. Written as DNA, the CDR3 is TGTGCCAGCAGTTACCGGACAGCAAATGAGCAGTTCTTC. Translating it yields CASSYRTANEQFF.

The chain employs TRBV11-2 and TRBJ2-1; a possible D gene is TRBD2 (5 bases). The V and J ends lost 6 bases and 6 bases respectively, with 6 bases between them. The V gene's germline CDR1 is SGHAT and CDR2 FQNNGV. This CDR3 comprises 11 residues. The CDR3 reads CASRRGNEQFF. DNA of the CDR3: TGTGCCAGCAGACGGGGCAATGAGCAGTTCTTC.

This chain connects TRBV7-9 to TRBJ2-5; 7 nucleotides align to TRBD1. The V segment lost 5 bases and the J segment 4 bases; nucleotides outside the gene matches: 13. This CDR3 region has 16 residues. CDR1 is SEHNR, CDR2 FQNEAQ, per germline (reference sequence). CDR3 sequence (DNA): TGTGCCAGCAGCCCTAGGGACAGTTTCCGGGCAGAGACCCAGTACTTC. Translation: CASSPRDSFRAETQYF.